The 11 T cell receptor beta chains below were found in one sample sequenced in a study of cytomegalovirus exposure and HLA in healthy donors. 60 Vbeta and 13 Jbeta primers were used in PCR. Data came from immunoSEQ multiplex PCR; TCRdb stores just in-frame clones and leaves some out. This sample yields a few hundred thousand clones, of which approximately 84% are seen a single time; 1.5% to 2.5% belongs to the top ten. The sequenced material came from PBMCs. These receptors came from a woman in her thirties or forties in good health and CMV-seropositive.

This chain uses TRBV6-1 with TRBJ1-2; TRBD1 is a possible D gene (6 bases). V was clipped by 0 bases and J by 2 bases, with 10 bases between them. CDR1 is MNHNS and CDR2 is SASEGT in the germline V gene. The CDR3 runs 15 residues. CDR3 amino acids: CASSEATGRNYGYTF. The CDR3 nucleotides are TGTGCCAGCAGTGAAGCGACAGGACGGAACTATGGCTACACCTTC.

The chain joins TRBV18 to TRBJ2-5; 7 nucleotides line up with TRBD2. Trimming removed 0 bases from V and 7 bases from J; junction bases left unmatched: 8. Per germline, CDR1 KGHSH and CDR2 LQKENI. The CDR3 contains 15 residues. CDR3 DNA: TGTGCCAGCTCACCACCGGGAGGGATTTCCGCGACCCAGTACTTC. It translates to CASSPPGGISATQYF.

The rearrangement joins TRBV4-2 to TRBJ2-5; 16 nucleotides align to TRBD2. Germline loops: CDR1 LGHNA, CDR2 YNFKEQ. The CDR3 has 19 residues. V shed 1 base, J shed 2 bases, and the junction held 7 bases outside the gene matches. The CDR3 region is CASSQAGTSGRGPQETQYF. DNA for the CDR3: TGTGCCAGCAGCCAAGCCGGGACTAGCGGGAGGGGCCCTCAAGAGACCCAGTACTTC.

This chain connects TRBV27 to TRBJ2-7; 7 nucleotides line up with TRBD1. Trimming at V came to 5 bases and at J to 3 bases, leaving 10 bases not matched to a gene. The CDR3 extends over 15 amino acids. In germline, CDR1 is MNHEY, CDR2 SMNVEV (reference sequence). This chain's CDR3 is CASSHGQATVYEQYF. The DNA of the CDR3 is TGTGCCAGCAGTCACGGACAGGCTACCGTCTACGAGCAGTACTTC.

The rearrangement links TRBV6-5 to TRBJ2-2; TRBD1 matches 7 bases. CDR1 and CDR2 (germline): MNHEY, SVGAGI. The ends lost 9 bases at V and 6 bases at J; junction bases unmatched: 13. The CDR3 loop spans 15 amino acids. CDR3 region: CASRAWDSDPGELFF. The CDR3 nucleotides are TGTGCCAGTCGGGCGTGGGACAGCGACCCCGGGGAGCTGTTTTTT.

This clone was observed a single time. The J gene is TRBJ2-7, the V gene TRBV28, with 15 bases matching TRBD2. The CDR3 runs to 16 residues. The V and J ends lost 10 bases and 5 bases, in that order; junction bases with no gene match: 12. Germline CDR1 is MDHEN and CDR2 is SYDVKM. The CDR3: CATGLAGGRYGHEQYF. The CDR3 region has the DNA TGTGCCACGGGACTAGCGGGAGGCAGGTACGGCCACGAGCAGTACTTC.

The rearrangement joins TRBV29-1 to TRBJ1-2; perhaps TRBD1 as D (5 bases). This CDR3 has 9 amino acids. Germline V gives CDR1 SQVTM, CDR2 ANQGSEA. Trimming took 6 bases from V and 7 from J, leaving 6 bases between them. The CDR3 loop reads CSVGVGYTF. The CDR3 DNA sequence: TGCAGCGTAGGGGTTGGCTACACCTTC. Together with reference TRBV29-1 and TRBJ1-2, the CDR3 gives the full variable domain: SAVISQKPSRDICQRGTSLTIQCQVDSQVTMMFWYRQQPGQSLTLIATANQGSEATYESGFVIDKFPISRPNLTFSTLTVSNMSPEDSSIYLCSVGVGYTFGSGTRLTVV.

The rearrangement uses TRBV19 and TRBJ2-1; D perhaps matches TRBD2 (6 bases). The V end was cut by 7 bases, the J end by 0 bases, with 13 bases between. The germline V gene encodes CDR1 LNHDA and CDR2 SQIVND (reference sequence). The CDR3 sequence is 15 residues long. CDR3: CASKERADSYNEQFF. In nucleotides, the CDR3 is TGTGCCAGTAAAGAGCGGGCAGACTCCTACAATGAGCAGTTCTTC.

The rearrangement links TRBV30 to TRBJ1-5; no reliable D call. V was trimmed by 0 bases and J by 3 bases, leaving 9 bases between them. This CDR3 comprises 14 residues. The V gene's germline CDR1 is GTSNPN and CDR2 SVGIG (reference sequence). In nucleotides, the CDR3 is TGTGCCTGGAGTGTACGTCAACTCAATCAGCCCCAGCATTTT. It is translated as CAWSVRQLNQPQHF.

The V call is TRBV6-6, the J call TRBJ1-3; 9 bases are shared with TRBD1. V lost 6 bases to trimming and J lost 1 base; unmatched junction nucleotides: 1. Germline V CDR1 and CDR2: MNHNY, SVGAGI (reference sequence). This CDR3 region has 14 residues. The CDR3 nucleotides are TGTGCCAGCAGGACAGGGGGGTCTGGAAACACCATATATTTT. Its translation: CASRTGGSGNTIYF.

This chain joins TRBV5-4 and TRBJ1-1; D call uncertain. V was trimmed by 3 bases and J by 10 bases, leaving 16 bases between them. The CDR3 is 13 residues long. Germline V CDR1 and CDR2: SGHNT, YYREEE (reference sequence). CDR3 DNA sequence: TGTGCCAGCAGCTCGTCAGCGACTCGGGTAGCTTTCTTT. Its translation: CASSSSATRVAFF.